A single sample is the source of the 30 T cell receptor beta chains below, sequenced in a study of CD8+ T cells in alopecia areata. cDNA reverse transcribed from extracted RNA served as the sequencing template. The protocol was immunoSEQ multiplex PCR, while the TCRdb copy is restricted to in-frame clones and leaves out a portion. The sample holds about 190,000 clones, 45% to 65% seen once. Treatment reported: oral pan-JAK inhibitor, 5-10 mg twice daily. Sequenced material: CD4+ T cells sorted from blood, taken at week 4, from a patient treated with tofacitinib. All receptors come from a human donor with alopecia areata.

The chain uses TRBV27 and TRBJ2-1; D remains unclear. V was trimmed by 2 bases and J by 7 bases, leaving 9 bases between them. CDR3 length: 13 amino acids. The germline gives CDR1 MNHEY, CDR2 SMNVEV (reference sequence). DNA of the CDR3: TGTGCCAGCAGTTTACACTCCGGGAATGAGCAGTTCTTC. Protein product: CASSLHSGNEQFF.

The chain uses TRBV30 and TRBJ2-1; D is perhaps TRBD2 (5 bases). CDR1 and CDR2 from the germline V gene are GTSNPN and SVGIG (reference sequence). The ends were cut back, 3 bases at V and 6 bases at J, with 15 bases in the middle. The CDR3 is made up of 14 amino acids. This chain's CDR3 is CAWSPGSRGNEQFF. CDR3 in DNA: TGTGCCTGGAGCCCTGGTAGCCGGGGCAATGAGCAGTTCTTC.

The chain combines TRBV30 with TRBJ2-7; perhaps D is TRBD1 or TRBD2 (5 bases each). CDR1 GTSNPN and CDR2 SVGIG come from the germline V gene (reference sequence). The CDR3 extends over 12 amino acids. Trimming shortened V by 5 bases and J by 2 bases, and 10 bases separated the two germline ends. The CDR3 protein is CAWPGRAYEQYF. The CDR3 nucleotides are TGTGCCTGGCCGGGACGGGCCTACGAGCAGTACTTC.

This sequence joins TRBV27 and TRBJ2-2, with D tentatively TRBD1 (5 bases). In germline, CDR1 is MNHEY, CDR2 SMNVEV (reference sequence). This CDR3 spans 15 amino acids. V was cut by 3 bases and J by 7 bases, with 15 bases left in between. CDR3 sequence: CASSFLQVFGGELFF. The CDR3 DNA reads as TGTGCCAGCAGTTTTTTACAGGTCTTTGGCGGGGAGCTGTTTTTT.

This clone was counted a few times. The chain is built from TRBV14 and TRBJ2-1; D possibly corresponds to TRBD1 (6 bases). This CDR3 has 14 amino acids. Germline V gene sequence: CDR1 SGHDN, CDR2 FVKESK. The V gene lost 3 bases and the J gene lost 9 bases, with 15 bases spanning the gap. This CDR3 reads CASSQRLPRGEQFF. In DNA form, the CDR3 reads TGTGCCAGCAGCCAGAGGTTGCCCAGGGGTGAGCAGTTCTTC.

This clone was seen a handful of times. J is TRBJ1-4 and V is TRBV4-2; 8 nucleotides match TRBD1. Germline assignment: CDR1 LGHNA and CDR2 YNFKEQ. This CDR3 is built from 13 residues. Germline trimming cut 2 bases from V and 8 bases from J; bases unmatched to any gene: 1. This chain's CDR3 is CASSQRDREKLFF. DNA for the CDR3: TGTGCCAGCAGCCAACGGGACAGGGAAAAACTGTTTTTT.

The chain links TRBV7-2 to TRBJ2-7; a possible D gene is TRBD2 (6 bases). There are 18 residues in the CDR3. Deletions cut 2 bases from V and 0 bases from J, with 20 bases between. CDR1 is SGHTA and CDR2 is FQGNSA in the germline V gene. In DNA form, the CDR3 reads TGTGCCAGCAGCTTAACGCGACGGCGGGAAGCTAGCTCCTACGAGCAGTACTTC. It specifies CASSLTRRREASSYEQYF.

This clone was counted only a few times. V gene TRBV18 combines with J gene TRBJ2-2; D is uncertain. V was trimmed by 3 bases and J by 5 bases, leaving 13 bases between them. The CDR3 loop spans 15 amino acids. Germline CDR1 and CDR2: KGHSH and LQKENI. The CDR3 spells CASSPLTQETGELFF. CDR3 in DNA: TGTGCCAGCTCACCGCTGACGCAGGAGACCGGGGAGCTGTTTTTT.

The chain employs TRBV29-1 and TRBJ2-7, with 7 bases lining up with TRBD1. The J segment lost 6 bases and the V segment lost 7 bases, leaving 9 bases of the junction unmatched. CDR3 length: 12 amino acids. Per germline, CDR1 SQVTM and CDR2 ANQGSEA. CDR3 sequence reads: CSASTHRGEQYF. The CDR3, as DNA: TGCAGCGCTTCCACTCACAGGGGCGAGCAGTACTTC.

This clone has more than one count but fewer than ten. The chain joins TRBV2 to TRBJ2-2, with D perhaps assigned TRBD1 or TRBD2 (5 bases each). V was pared by 3 bases and J by 3 bases, with 11 bases between. Germline CDR1 and CDR2: SNHLY and FYNNEI. The CDR3 sequence is 15 residues long. The CDR3 reads CASSDRDRHTGELFF. CDR3 DNA sequence: TGTGCCAGCAGTGACCGGGACCGGCACACCGGGGAGCTGTTTTTT.

This clone was picked up many times. The chain links TRBV2 to TRBJ2-2, with 9 bases lining up with TRBD2. Germline V gives CDR1 SNHLY, CDR2 FYNNEI. CDR3 size: 15 residues. V gave up 4 bases and J gave up 1 base; unmatched junction bases: 1. The DNA for the CDR3 is TGTGCCAGCAGTGTTAGCGGGAGGAACACCGGGGAGCTGTTTTTT. Translation gives CASSVSGRNTGELFF.

The rearrangement uses TRBV29-1 and TRBJ1-1; possible D gene TRBD1, 5 bases. The CDR3 runs 11 residues. Trimming cost V 5 bases and J 4 bases, with 8 bases left between them. The germline V gene has CDR1 SQVTM and CDR2 ANQGSEA. CDR3 coding DNA: TGCAGCGTTAAGGGGAGCACTGAAGCTTTCTTT. It translates to CSVKGSTEAFF.

In its sample, this clone was seen once. V and J are TRBV5-1 and TRBJ2-2; TRBD2 is a possible D gene (5 bases). The CDR3 is made up of 15 amino acids. Looked up from germline, CDR1 is SGHRS and CDR2 is YFSETQ. The V end lost 0 bases, the J end lost 6 bases, and 12 bases lay between the germline ends. As DNA, the CDR3 is TGCGCCAGCAGCTTGGTTTATCGGGATCCCGGGGAGCTGTTTTTT. Amino acids: CASSLVYRDPGELFF.

This clone appeared a few times. The rearrangement joins TRBV4-2 to TRBJ1-1; D is undetermined. V was pared by 0 bases and J by 0 bases, with 8 bases between. This CDR3 comprises 15 residues. Germline V CDR1 and CDR2: LGHNA, YNFKEQ. Here the CDR3 reads CASSQDALMNTEAFF. The CDR3, as DNA: TGTGCCAGCAGCCAAGATGCTCTTATGAACACTGAAGCTTTCTTT.

The chain recombines TRBV7-2 with TRBJ2-1; tentatively, D is TRBD2 (5 bases). In germline, CDR1 is SGHTA, CDR2 FQGNSA. V lost 5 bases to trimming and J lost 0 bases, with 17 bases between them. The length of the CDR3 is 17 residues. In nucleotides, the CDR3 is TGTGCCAGCAGCCTATATAAGGGCGGACTCTCCTACAATGAGCAGTTCTTC. Its protein product is CASSLYKGGLSYNEQFF. The full variable domain, completed using reference TRBV7-2 and TRBJ2-1, is GAGVSQSPSNKVTEKGKDVELRCDPISGHTALYWYRQSLGQGLEFLIYFQGNSAPDKSGLPSDRFSAERTGGSVSTLTIQRTQQEDSAVYLCASSLYKGGLSYNEQFFGPGTRLTVL.

This chain uses TRBV29-1 with TRBJ2-1; 8 nucleotides agree with TRBD1. The junction had 9 bases not matched to a gene; V was cut back by 6 bases and J by 2 bases. Germline CDR1 and CDR2: SQVTM and ANQGSEA. This CDR3 spans 15 amino acids. The chain's CDR3 is CSVYLDREPYNEQFF. The CDR3 region has the DNA TGCAGCGTCTACCTGGACAGGGAACCCTACAATGAGCAGTTCTTC.

This sequence joins TRBV6-4 and TRBJ2-7, with TRBD2 matching over 7 bases. This CDR3 has 15 amino acids. Germline CDR1 and CDR2: MRHNA and SNTAGT. V was pared by 6 bases and J by 4 bases, with 12 bases of the junction left unmatched. Here the CDR3 DNA reads TGTGCCAGCAGCCCAACCCCGGGCGGGAGTTACGAGCAGTACTTC. Amino acid sequence: CASSPTPGGSYEQYF.

V is TRBV7-9 and J is TRBJ2-2; D remains unclear. Germline V gives CDR1 SEHNR, CDR2 FQNEAQ (reference sequence). The CDR3 covers 14 residues. Trimming removed 1 base at V and 5 bases at J, with 8 bases between. CDR3 DNA: TGTGCCAGCAGCTTAGGGTCGCCAACCGGGGAGCTGTTTTTT. As protein: CASSLGSPTGELFF.

V and J are TRBV9 and TRBJ2-5; possibly TRBD1 for D (5 bases). Trimming shortened V by 1 base and J by 3 bases, and 13 bases separated the two germline ends. Germline CDR1 reads SGDLS; CDR2 reads YYNGEE. This CDR3 region has 15 residues. DNA for the CDR3: TGTGCCAGCAGCGTATCGAGTGGGGCCAAAGAGACCCAGTACTTC. It codes for CASSVSSGAKETQYF.

The chain couples TRBV29-1 to TRBJ2-1; possible D gene TRBD2, 6 bases. CDR3 length: 13 residues. The V end lost 6 bases, the J end lost 4 bases, and 13 bases lay between the germline ends. Germline V CDR1 and CDR2: SQVTM, ANQGSEA. The CDR3 protein is CSVGTLGYNEQFF. For the CDR3, the DNA is TGCAGCGTGGGGACTCTGGGGTACAATGAGCAGTTCTTC.

The V call is TRBV14, the J call TRBJ2-7, with no clear D. The CDR3 is 13 amino acids. The germline V gene encodes CDR1 SGHDN and CDR2 FVKESK. Trimming took off 1 base at V and 6 bases at J, with 10 bases between the two ends. The CDR3, as DNA: TGTGCCAGCAGCCAAGTTCGGATGGGCGAGCAGTACTTC. Its protein is CASSQVRMGEQYF.

The CDR3 DNA reads TGTGCCAGCAGCGCCAGATCTGGGGCCAACGTCCTGACTTTC. This translates into CASSARSGANVLTF. The chain links TRBV9 to TRBJ2-6; D unclear. The CDR3 runs 14 residues. The V gene's germline CDR1 is SGDLS and CDR2 YYNGEE. With 3 bases removed from V and 1 base from J, the gap between germline ends came to 5 bases.

This clone occurred a few times. V gene TRBV30 combines with J gene TRBJ1-1; no clear D. This CDR3 has 13 amino acids. The germline V gene has CDR1 GTSNPN and CDR2 SVGIG (reference sequence). Trimming removed 2 bases from V and 5 bases from J, with 12 bases in between. The CDR3 DNA reads TGTGCCTGGAGTCGGGAGGCTAGGACTGAAGCTTTCTTT. Its translation is CAWSREARTEAFF. Using reference TRBV30 and TRBJ1-1 for the parts outside the CDR3, the full variable domain is SQTIHQWPATLVQPVGSPLSLECTVEGTSNPNLYWYRQAAGRGLQLLFYSVGIGQISSEVPQNLSASRPQDRQFILSSKKLLLSDSGFYLCAWSREARTEAFFGQGTRLTVV.

The J gene is TRBJ2-5, the V gene TRBV11-2; D remains ambiguous. Trimming removed 4 bases from V and 1 base from J, with 10 bases in between. Germline loops: CDR1 SGHAT, CDR2 FQNNGV. This CDR3 contains 14 residues. The CDR3, as DNA: TGTGCCAGCAGCTCTACAGTCTTCCAAGAGACCCAGTACTTC. Residues: CASSSTVFQETQYF.

The rearrangement joins TRBV30 to TRBJ1-2; D gene unclear. Germline V gene lookup returns CDR1 GTSNPN and CDR2 SVGIG (reference sequence). V was shortened by 0 bases and J by 12 bases, with 17 bases between the two germline ends. The CDR3 contains 13 residues. CDR3 amino acids: CAWSVRGTSGNTF. In DNA form, the CDR3 reads TGTGCCTGGAGTGTACGAGGTACAAGTGGGAACACCTTC.

This clone occurred a few times. V and J are TRBV5-8 and TRBJ1-5, with TRBD1 matching 9 bases. The CDR3 sequence is 15 residues long. Trimming took 4 bases from V and 6 from J; bases not matched to a gene: 8. Looked up from germline, CDR1 is SGHTS and CDR2 is YDEGEE. The CDR3 sequence is CASSRDREVTQPQHF. CDR3 DNA: TGTGCCAGCAGCCGGGACAGGGAAGTGACTCAGCCCCAGCATTTT.

This clone has just one count. This chain uses TRBV14 with TRBJ2-6; possible D gene TRBD1, 6 bases. CDR3 length: 18 residues. Germline V gene sequence: CDR1 SGHDN, CDR2 FVKESK. The ends were cut back, 1 base at V and 2 bases at J, with 15 bases in the middle. CDR3 sequence reads: CASSQGAGNRAGANVLTF. CDR3 DNA sequence: TGTGCCAGCAGCCAAGGTGCAGGGAACAGGGCTGGGGCCAACGTCCTGACTTTC.

This clone was detected only a few times. The chain recombines TRBV6-6 with TRBJ2-7; weak D call: TRBD1 (6 bases). This CDR3 is built from 12 residues. The V gene lost 6 bases and the J gene lost 3 bases, with 9 bases spanning the gap. Germline CDR1 MNHNY, CDR2 SVGAGI (reference sequence). The CDR3 protein is CASRNRDYEQYF. In nucleotides, the CDR3 is TGTGCCAGCAGAAACAGGGACTACGAGCAGTACTTC.

The rearrangement uses TRBV2 and TRBJ2-6; 8 positions agree with TRBD1. The CDR3 loop spans 17 amino acids. The V segment lost 3 bases and the J segment 0 bases; nucleotides outside the gene matches: 4. The V gene's germline CDR1 is SNHLY and CDR2 FYNNEI. CDR3 residues: CASSEIQGASGANVLTF. Written as DNA, the CDR3 is TGTGCCAGCAGTGAGATTCAGGGGGCCTCTGGGGCCAACGTCCTGACTTTC. The full variable domain, with the rest looked up from reference TRBV2 and TRBJ2-6, is EPEVTQTPSHQVTQMGQEVILRCVPISNHLYFYWYRQILGQKVEFLVSFYNNEISEKSEIFDDQFSVERPDGSNFTLKIRSTKLEDSAMYFCASSEIQGASGANVLTFGAGSRLTVL.

The rearrangement uses TRBV5-1 and TRBJ2-5; D ambiguous. In germline, CDR1 is SGHRS, CDR2 YFSETQ. The V and J ends lost 0 bases and 7 bases respectively, with 10 bases between them. The CDR3 extends over 13 amino acids. As DNA, the CDR3 is TGCGCCAGCAGCTTGGAAGTCGAAGGGACCCAGTACTTC. Its translation: CASSLEVEGTQYF.